Listed here are 9 T cell receptor beta chains from one sample, sequenced in a study of identical twins. TCRdb independently ran MiXCR on the 5' RACE reads; one entry per CDR3 protein. The profile covers just under 550,000 distinct CDR3 sequences, with roughly 15% appearing a single time and around 0.48% taken by the ten largest. The same specimen was also included in a second study, on yellow fever vaccine responses in identical twins.

The specimen was CD4+ T cells sorted from blood. Source of these receptors: a woman aged 18-30 years in good health.

The chain couples TRBV4-2 to TRBJ2-7; 7 bases match TRBD1. CDR1 and CDR2 (germline): LGHNA, YNFKEQ. This CDR3 contains 15 residues. Trimming cost V 0 bases and J 4 bases; bases outside gene matches: 6. The CDR3 nucleotides are TGTGCCAGCAGCCAAGACCTCGACAGGGATTACGAGCAGTACTTC. Encoded protein: CASSQDLDRDYEQYF.

This sequence joins TRBV20-1 and TRBJ2-3; D gene unclear. Trimming removed 8 bases from V and 2 bases from J, with 11 bases in between. Germline V gene sequence: CDR1 DFQATT, CDR2 SNEGSKA (reference sequence). The CDR3 runs 12 residues. This CDR3 is CSPVGYTDTQYF. DNA for the CDR3: TGCAGTCCCGTGGGCTACACAGATACGCAGTATTTT.

The chain combines TRBV4-1 with TRBJ2-1, with D maybe TRBD1 (6 bases). Germline V gene lookup returns CDR1 MGHRA and CDR2 YSYEKL. V lost 8 bases and J lost 3, with 20 bases in between. The CDR3 is made up of 16 amino acids. The DNA of the CDR3 is TGCGCCAGCCCCACGACAGGCCTAGGGCTCTACAATGAGCAGTTCTTC. Encoded protein: CASPTTGLGLYNEQFF.

V is TRBV5-5 and J is TRBJ2-3; 8 bases map to TRBD1. Trimming took 4 bases from V and 2 from J; bases not matched to a gene: 6. The CDR3 spans 15 residues. Looked up from germline, CDR1 is SGHKS and CDR2 is YYEKEE (reference sequence). CDR3 bases: TGTGCCAGCAGCCCTGACAGGGGATTCACAGATACGCAGTATTTT. Translating it yields CASSPDRGFTDTQYF. Combining the CDR3 with reference TRBV5-5 and TRBJ2-3 gives the whole variable domain DAGVTQSPTHLIKTRGQQVTLRCSPISGHKSVSWYQQVLGQGPQFIFQYYEKEERGRGNFPDRFSARQFPNYSSELNVNALLLGDSALYLCASSPDRGFTDTQYFGPGTRLTVL.

This clonotype occurred a few times. This chain joins TRBV10-3 and TRBJ2-3; 8 nucleotides agree with TRBD1. J lost 10 bases, V lost 3 bases, and 6 bases had no gene match. The CDR3 contains 13 residues. Germline V gives CDR1 ENHRY, CDR2 SYGVKD. The CDR3 protein is CAISDSDRVAQYF. The CDR3, as DNA: TGTGCCATCAGTGATTCGGACAGGGTAGCGCAGTATTTT.

This chain uses TRBV20-1 with TRBJ1-2, with D perhaps TRBD1 (6 bases). V lost 0 bases and J 4 bases, leaving 12 bases between the germline ends. This CDR3 is 14 amino acids long. CDR1 is DFQATT and CDR2 is SNEGSKA in the germline V gene (reference sequence). The DNA of the CDR3 is TGCAGTGCTAGAGATAGGGGGACGGCCTATGGCTACACCTTC. It translates to CSARDRGTAYGYTF.

The chain links TRBV28 to TRBJ2-1, with D perhaps TRBD2 (6 bases). Trimming removed 7 bases from V and 8 bases from J, with 24 bases in between. From germline, CDR1 is MDHEN and CDR2 SYDVKM. The CDR3 has 16 amino acids. The CDR3 region is CASNPGGGQFRDEQFF. The CDR3 DNA reads TGTGCCAGCAACCCTGGTGGAGGGCAATTTAGGGATGAGCAGTTCTTC.

This clonotype turned up a few times. The chain combines TRBV3-1 with TRBJ2-1, with D tentatively TRBD2 (5 bases). V was clipped by 2 bases and J by 6 bases, with 14 bases between them. This CDR3 comprises 15 residues. Germline V gives CDR1 LGHDT, CDR2 YNNKEL (reference sequence). CDR3 nucleotide sequence: TGTGCCAGCAGCCAATATACTAGACCCCTCAATGAGCAGTTCTTC. Amino acid sequence: CASSQYTRPLNEQFF.

In its sample, this clonotype was seen a few times. This chain links TRBV7-9 with TRBJ2-7; 8 bases match TRBD2. Germline CDR1 and CDR2: SEHNR and FQNEAQ (reference sequence). V dropped 1 base and J dropped 1; count of bases not matched to a gene: 9. The CDR3 has 17 residues. In DNA, the CDR3 is TGTGCCAGCAGCTTAGGCAGCGGGAGTGTTCGGTCCTACGAGCAGTACTTC. Its translation is CASSLGSGSVRSYEQYF.